The clone carrying this T cell receptor beta chain has a handful of counts. The data were obtained in a study of T-cell reconstitution after alpha-beta-depleted transplantation in children. V dropped 6 bases and J dropped 3; count of bases not matched to a gene: 12. CDR1 SQVTM and CDR2 ANQGSEA come from the germline V gene. CDR3 size: 15 residues. A TCRbeta library incorporating unique molecular identifiers was prepared. TCRdb used MiXCR to reprocess the PCR reads, holding one entry per CDR3 protein. Of 400,000 to 500,000 distinct CDR3 sequences in the sample, roughly a tenth were seen once. J is TRBJ2-3 and V is TRBV29-1, with 7 nucleotides matching TRBD1. This TCR was recovered from a human donor who donated a stem cell graft to a child with acute myeloid leukemia. The input for sequencing was PBMCs from the stem cell graft donor, taken from the stem cell graft. The CDR3 DNA follows: TGCAGCGTGACCCTACGGGACAGTTGGACAGATACGCAGTATTTT. Amino acid sequence: CSVTLRDSWTDTQYF.